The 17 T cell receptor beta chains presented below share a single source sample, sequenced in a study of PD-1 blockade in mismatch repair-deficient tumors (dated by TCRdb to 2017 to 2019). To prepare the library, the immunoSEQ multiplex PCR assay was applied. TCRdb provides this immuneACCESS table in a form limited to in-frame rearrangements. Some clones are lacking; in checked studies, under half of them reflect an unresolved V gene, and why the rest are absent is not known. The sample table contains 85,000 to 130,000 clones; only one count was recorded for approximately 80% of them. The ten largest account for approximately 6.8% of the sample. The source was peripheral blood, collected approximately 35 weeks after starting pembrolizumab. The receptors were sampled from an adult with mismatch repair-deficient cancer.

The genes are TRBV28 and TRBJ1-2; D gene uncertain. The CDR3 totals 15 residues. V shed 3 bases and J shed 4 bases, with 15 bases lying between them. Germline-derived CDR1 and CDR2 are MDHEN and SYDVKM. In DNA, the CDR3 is TGTGCCAGCAGTTTCGCCGCGGGAGAGGTCTATGGCTACACCTTC. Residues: CASSFAAGEVYGYTF.

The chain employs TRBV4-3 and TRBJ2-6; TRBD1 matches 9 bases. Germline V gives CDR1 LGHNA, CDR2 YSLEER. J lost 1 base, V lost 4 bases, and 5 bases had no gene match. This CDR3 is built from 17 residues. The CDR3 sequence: CASSPGQGKSGANVLTF. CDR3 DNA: TGCGCCAGCAGCCCGGGACAGGGAAAGTCTGGGGCCAACGTCCTGACTTTC.

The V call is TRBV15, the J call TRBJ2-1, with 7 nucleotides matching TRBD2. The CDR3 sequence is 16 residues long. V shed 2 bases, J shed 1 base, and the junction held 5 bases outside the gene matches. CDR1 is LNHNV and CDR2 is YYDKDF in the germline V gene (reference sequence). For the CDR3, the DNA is TGTGCCACCAGCAGACGGCGGGAGCCATCCTACAATGAGCAGTTCTTC. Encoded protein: CATSRRREPSYNEQFF. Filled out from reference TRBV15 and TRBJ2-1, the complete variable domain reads DAMVIQNPRYQVTQFGKPVTLSCSQTLNHNVMYWYQQKSSQAPKLLFHYYDKDFNNEADTPDNFQSRRPNTSFCFLDIRSPGLGDTAMYLCATSRRREPSYNEQFFGPGTRLTVL.

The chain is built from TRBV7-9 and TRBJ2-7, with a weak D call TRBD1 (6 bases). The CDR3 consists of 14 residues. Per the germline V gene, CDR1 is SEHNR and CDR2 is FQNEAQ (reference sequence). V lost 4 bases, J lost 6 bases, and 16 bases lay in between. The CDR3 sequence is CASSSASQGGEQYF. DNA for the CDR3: TGTGCCAGCAGCTCCGCGTCACAGGGTGGCGAGCAGTACTTC.

DNA for the CDR3: TGTGCCTGGAGCTGGACTAGCGGGAGTGTCGAGCAGTTCTTC. Translated: CAWSWTSGSVEQFF. V and J are TRBV30 and TRBJ2-1, with 13 bases that match TRBD2. CDR1 and CDR2 (germline): GTSNPN, SVGIG (reference sequence). This CDR3 has 14 residues. After removal of 3 bases from V and 10 bases from J, the junction contained 6 bases not matched to a gene.

In nucleotides, the CDR3 is TGTGCCAGTAGTATAGGGGGGTCTGGGGCTGAAGCTTTCTTT. Its translation is CASSIGGSGAEAFF. This chain uses TRBV19 with TRBJ1-1; a possible D gene is TRBD1 (5 bases). The germline V and J ends were trimmed by 1 base and 6 bases, with 12 bases remaining between them. Germline values: CDR1 LNHDA, CDR2 SQIVND (reference sequence). CDR3 length: 14 amino acids. The complete variable domain, with remaining parts taken from reference TRBV19 and TRBJ1-1, reads DGGITQSPKYLFRKEGQNVTLSCEQNLNHDAMYWYRQDPGQGLRLIYYSQIVNDFQKGDIAEGYSVSREKKESFPLTVTSAQKNPTAFYLCASSIGGSGAEAFFGQGTRLTVV.

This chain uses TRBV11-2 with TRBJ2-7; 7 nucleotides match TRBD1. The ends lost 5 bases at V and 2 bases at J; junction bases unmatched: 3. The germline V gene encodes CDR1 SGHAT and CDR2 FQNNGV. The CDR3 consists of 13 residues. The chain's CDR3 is CASSPRGTYEQYF. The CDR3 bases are TGTGCCAGCAGCCCCAGGGGGACCTACGAGCAGTACTTC.

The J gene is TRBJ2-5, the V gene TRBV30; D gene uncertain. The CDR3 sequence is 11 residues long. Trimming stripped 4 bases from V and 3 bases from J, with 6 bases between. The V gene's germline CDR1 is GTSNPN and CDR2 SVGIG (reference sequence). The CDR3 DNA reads TGTGCCTGGAACAGCGAAGAGACCCAGTACTTC. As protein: CAWNSEETQYF.

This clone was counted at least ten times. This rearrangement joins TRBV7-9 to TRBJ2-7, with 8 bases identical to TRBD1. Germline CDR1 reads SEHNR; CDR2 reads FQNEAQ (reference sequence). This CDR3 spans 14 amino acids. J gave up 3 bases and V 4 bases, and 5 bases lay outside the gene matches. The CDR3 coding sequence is TGTGCCAGCAGCTCCGCCGACAGGGGCTACGAGCAGTACTTC. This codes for CASSSADRGYEQYF.

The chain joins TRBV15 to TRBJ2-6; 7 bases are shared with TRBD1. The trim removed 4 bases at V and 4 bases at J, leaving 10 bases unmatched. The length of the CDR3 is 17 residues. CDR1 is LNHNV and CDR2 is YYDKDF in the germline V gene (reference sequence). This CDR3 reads CATSKDRILLGANVLTF. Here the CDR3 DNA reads TGTGCCACCAGCAAGGACAGGATCTTACTCGGGGCCAACGTCCTGACTTTC.

The CDR3 reads CASSGPTSGVYNEQFF. CDR3 nucleotide sequence: TGTGCCAGCAGCGGTCCCACTAGCGGAGTCTACAATGAGCAGTTCTTC. This chain links TRBV5-4 with TRBJ2-1, with 8 bases that match TRBD2. CDR1 and CDR2 (germline): SGHNT, YYREEE (reference sequence). Germline trimming cut 4 bases from V and 3 bases from J; bases unmatched to any gene: 9. This CDR3 has 16 residues.

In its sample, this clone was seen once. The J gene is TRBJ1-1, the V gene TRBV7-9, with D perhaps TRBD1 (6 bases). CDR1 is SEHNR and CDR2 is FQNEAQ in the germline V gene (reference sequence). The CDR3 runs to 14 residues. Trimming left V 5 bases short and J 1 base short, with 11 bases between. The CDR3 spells CASSPQQGNTEAFF. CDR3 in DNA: TGTGCCAGCAGCCCCCAACAGGGGAACACTGAAGCTTTCTTT.

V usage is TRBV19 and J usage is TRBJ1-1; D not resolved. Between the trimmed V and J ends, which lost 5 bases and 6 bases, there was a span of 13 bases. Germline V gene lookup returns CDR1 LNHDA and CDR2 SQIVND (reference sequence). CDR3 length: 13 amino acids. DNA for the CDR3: TGTGCCAGTAGTGCCATACTAGGCGCTGAAGCTTTCTTT. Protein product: CASSAILGAEAFF.

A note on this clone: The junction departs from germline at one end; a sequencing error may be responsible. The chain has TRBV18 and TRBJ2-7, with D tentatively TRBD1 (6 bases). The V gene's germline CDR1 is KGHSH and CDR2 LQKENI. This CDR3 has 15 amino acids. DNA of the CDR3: TGTGCCAGCTCACCACCGGGGGCGGCGCAATACGGGCAGTACTTC. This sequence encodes CASSPPGAAQYGQYF.

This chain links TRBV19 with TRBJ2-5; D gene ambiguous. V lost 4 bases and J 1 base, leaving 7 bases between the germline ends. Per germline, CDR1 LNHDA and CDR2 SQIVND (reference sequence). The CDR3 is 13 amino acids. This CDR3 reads CASSTEFQETQYF. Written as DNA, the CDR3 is TGTGCCAGTAGTACAGAGTTCCAAGAGACCCAGTACTTC.

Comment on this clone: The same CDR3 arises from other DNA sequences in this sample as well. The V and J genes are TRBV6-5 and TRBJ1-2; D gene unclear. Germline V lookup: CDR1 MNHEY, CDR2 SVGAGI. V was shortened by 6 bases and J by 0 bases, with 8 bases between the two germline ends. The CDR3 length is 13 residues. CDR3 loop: CASRSTANYGYTF. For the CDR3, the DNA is TGTGCCAGCAGGAGTACAGCTAACTATGGCTACACCTTC.

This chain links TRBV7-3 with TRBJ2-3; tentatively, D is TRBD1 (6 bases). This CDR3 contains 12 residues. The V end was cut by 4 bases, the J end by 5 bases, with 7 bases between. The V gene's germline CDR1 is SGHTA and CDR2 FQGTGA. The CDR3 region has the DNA TGTGCCAGCAGCTCGACAGGAGATACGCAGTATTTT. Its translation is CASSSTGDTQYF.